A selection of T cell receptor beta chains follows, all from one sample in a study of T cell therapy after organ transplantation. Sequenced by immunoSEQ multiplex PCR; TCRdb stores in-frame clones only, minus some. The sample contains 15,000 to 20,000 clones, over 75% of which appear only once. Which antigens these TCRs recognize remains unknown. The material was CD8+ T cells from blood, obtained after autologous CMV-specific T cell therapy. Receptors originate from a human patient who had received a solid organ transplant and had CMV disease. Certain T cells may be donor cells from the graft. CDR3s include the opening cysteine and the closing phenylalanine or tryptophan. The order of the fields is J gene, clone size, V gene, D gene, CDR3 DNA, CDR3 protein. D genes are given only for firm matches. A clone size is listed for some rows: how often the clone was seen (once, few, many), or a class if it is expanded.

TRBJ2-7,-,TRBV2,TRBD1,TGTGCCAGCAGAGGGACAGAGTCCTCCTACGAGCAGTACTTC,CASRGTESSYEQYF
TRBJ2-7,-,TRBV5-6,-,TGTGCCAGCAGCTTGGGCTACGAGCAGTACTTC,CASSLGYEQYF
TRBJ2-1,-,TRBV7-9,-,TGTGCCAGCATCCCTTGGGGCCAGGGGCTGGGGGATGAGCAGTTCTTC,CASIPWGQGLGDEQFF
TRBJ1-5,-,TRBV7-9,-,TGTGCCAGCAGCTTGACCCCCAATCAGCCCCAGCATTTT,CASSLTPNQPQHF
TRBJ2-2,once,TRBV6-4,-,TGTGCCAGCAGTGACCCGGGTACGGACACCGGGGAGCTGTTTTTT,CASSDPGTDTGELFF
TRBJ2-7,-,TRBV7-9,-,TGTGCCAGCAGCTTTAGTTACGAGCAGTACTTC,CASSFSYEQYF
TRBJ2-5,-,TRBV7-3,-,TGTGCCAGCAGCTTAATGGGGGGGCTTTTGTCGGGAAAGACCCAGTACTTC,CASSLMGGLLSGKTQYF
TRBJ2-7,-,TRBV27,-,TGTGCCAGCAGTCCTGGGGGCCGGTCCTACGAGCAGTACTTC,CASSPGGRSYEQYF
TRBJ2-2,-,TRBV25-1,-,TGTGCCAGCAGTGTCATGGGGAGGATCGGGGAGCTGTTTTTT,CASSVMGRIGELFF
TRBJ2-7,-,TRBV11-2,-,TGTGCCAGCCGGGGGGCGCGGGGCGAGCAGTACTTC,CASRGARGEQYF
TRBJ1-6,once,TRBV4-2,-,TGTGCCAGCAGCCAAGATTCAGGGGCTGGGTCGTATTCACCCCTCCACTTT,CASSQDSGAGSYSPLHF